This T cell receptor (beta chain) was sequenced during a study of patients and donors after allogeneic stem cell transplantation. CDR1 is SGDLS and CDR2 is YYNGEE in the germline V gene. The CDR3 is 12 residues long. The V end lost 4 bases, the J end lost 9 bases, and 11 bases lay between the germline ends. TCRdb called the RT-PCR reads again in MiXCR, with one record for every CDR3 protein. The sample consists of about 960,000 distinct CDR3 sequences, approximately 18% of them appearing once. This receptor was identified in a human donor who was either an allogeneic HSCT recipient or a stem cell or donor lymphocyte infusion donor (not recorded which). It is not recorded whose cells these are; they may come from a transplant donor. The genes are TRBV9 and TRBJ2-1; D is possibly TRBD2 (5 bases). Sample: blood, either unsorted or a sorted T cell fraction (not recorded which). CDR3 nucleotides: TGTGCCAGCAGCCACCCCGGGATTGAGCAGTTCTTC. Amino acids: CASSHPGIEQFF.